Listed below are T cell receptor beta chains from one sample, sequenced in a study of metastatic and nonmetastatic thyroid tumors. With MiXCR, TCRdb reprocessed the PCR reads. Of about 41,000 clones detected, roughly 24% appear once; the ten largest clones hold about 15%. Sequenced: tumor tissue. The receptors stem from a female donor with papillary thyroid cancer or a benign thyroid nodule (not recorded which). Some clones in this sample may be carry-over from other donors' samples. CDR3s include the opening cysteine and the closing phenylalanine or tryptophan. The D gene is left open where the match is weak. Some rows have no size entry. The others give once, few or many, or a class for an expanded clone.

d_gene	len	abundance	v_gene	j_gene	CDR3nt	CDR3aa
NA	14	NA	TRBV24-1	TRBJ2-7	TGTGCCACCAGTGATCCCCTCAACCCCTACGAGCAGTACTTC	CATSDPLNPYEQYF
NA	13	NA	TRBV27	TRBJ2-7	TGTGCCAGCAGGGAGGGGGATTACGACGAGCAGTACTTC	CASREGDYDEQYF
TRBD1	14	NA	TRBV24-1	TRBJ2-2	TGTGCCACCAGTGGGACAGGGGATACCTGGGAGCTGTTTTTT	CATSGTGDTWELFF
NA	16	NA	TRBV5-6	TRBJ1-2	TGTGCCAGCAGCTTGAGAGCGACGGTCGGGGGCTATGGCCACACCTTC	CASSLRATVGGYGHTF
NA	15	NA	TRBV2	TRBJ2-3	TGTGCCAGCGGGCAGTGGACGGCTAGCACAGATACGCAGTATTTT	CASGQWTASTDTQYF
NA	14	NA	TRBV6-2/TRBV6-3	TRBJ2-2	TGTGCCAGCAGTTTGGGTCCTAGCACCGGGGAGCTGTTTTTT	CASSLGPSTGELFF
NA	16	NA	TRBV2	TRBJ1-6	TGTGCCAGCAGCGATTCTTCTGCGGGGGCCAACTCACCCCTCCACTTT	CASSDSSAGANSPLHF
NA	15	few	TRBV15	TRBJ1-2	TGTGCCACCCGACCAGCGGGTCGGGAGGATTATGGCTACACCTTC	CATRPAGREDYGYTF
NA	15	NA	TRBV30	TRBJ1-2	TGTGCCTGGAGTTCTTTAAGCACTAAAAACTATGGCTACACCTTC	CAWSSLSTKNYGYTF
TRBD1	17	many	TRBV27	TRBJ1-5	TGTGCCAGCAGTAGACAGGGGCCCGCGTATAGCAATCAGCCCCAGCATTTT	CASSRQGPAYSNQPQHF
TRBD1	15	few	TRBV6-1	TRBJ2-7	TGTGCCAGCAGCTTCTTGGACAGGGTTAACTACGAGCAGTACTTC	CASSFLDRVNYEQYF
TRBD2	17	NA	TRBV7-3	TRBJ2-2	TGTGCCAGCAGCACCTTTATATCGGGAGGGGACACCGGGGAGCTGTCTTTT	CASSTFISGGDTGELSF
NA	14	many	TRBV7-2	TRBJ2-3	TGTGCCAGCAGCCCCGGCCTCGTAACAGATACGCAGTATTTT	CASSPGLVTDTQYF
TRBD1	11	many	TRBV18	TRBJ1-1	TGTGCCAGCTCGAGGGGGCAGGAAGCTTTCTTT	CASSRGQEAFF
TRBD1	15	NA	TRBV5-1	TRBJ2-2	TGCGCCAGCAGCGGAAGGACAGGGGAAGTAGGGGAGCTGTTTTTT	CASSGRTGEVGELFF
TRBD1	15	once	TRBV7-6	TRBJ2-3	TGTGCCAGCAGCCTAGGGACAGCAGTCACAGATACGCAGTATTTT	CASSLGTAVTDTQYF
TRBD1	13	NA	TRBV7-2	TRBJ1-3	TGTGCCAGCAGCTGGGGACAGGGGAACACCATATATTTT	CASSWGQGNTIYF
TRBD2	18	many	TRBV5-4	TRBJ2-1	TGTGCCAGCAGCTTGGGACTAGCGGGAGGGCCTTGGGGCGATGAGCAGTTCTTC	CASSLGLAGGPWGDEQFF
TRBD1	12	few	TRBV6-1	TRBJ2-7	TGTGCCAGCAGCCTACAGGGGTACGAGCAGTACTTC	CASSLQGYEQYF
NA	12	few	TRBV20-1	TRBJ1-1	TGCAGTGCTAGCGTGGGGGGGACTGAAGCTTTCTTT	CSASVGGTEAFF
NA	13	NA	TRBV20-1	TRBJ2-7	TGCAGTGCCGCGGACAAGAGACTGTACGAGCAGTACTTC	CSAADKRLYEQYF
NA	11	few	TRBV6-1	TRBJ2-1	TGTGCCAGCAACTTAGTCAATGAGCAGTTCTTC	CASNLVNEQFF
NA	16	many	TRBV2	TRBJ1-5	TGTGCCAGCAGTGAACGGGCCTTCTATAGCAATCAGCCCCAGCATTTT	CASSERAFYSNQPQHF
NA	13	few	TRBV11-3	TRBJ2-7	TGTGCCAGCAGCTTCGGGTCCACCTACGAGCAGTACTTC	CASSFGSTYEQYF
NA	15	NA	TRBV5-1	TRBJ1-3	TGCGCCAGCAGCTCGGCATTGGGGGCTGGAAACACCATATATTTT	CASSSALGAGNTIYF
NA	14	many	TRBV4-1	TRBJ2-7	TGCGCCAGCAGCCAAGACCACAGGGTTAGCGAGCAGTACTTC	CASSQDHRVSEQYF
NA	14	large	TRBV2	TRBJ2-7	TGTGCCAGCAGTGAAAGGGTATATTCCTACGAGCAGTACTTC	CASSERVYSYEQYF
NA	14	NA	TRBV9	TRBJ2-2	TGTGCCAGCAGCCCACGACTCGCCCGAGGGGAGCTGTTTTTT	CASSPRLARGELFF
NA	14	NA	TRBV5-1	TRBJ1-6	TGCGCCAGCAGCCGGTCGGGGGTTAATTCACCCCTCCACTTT	CASSRSGVNSPLHF
NA	14	few	TRBV19	TRBJ2-6	TGTGCCAGTAGGATGGTGGCTGGGGCCAACGTCCTGACTTTC	CASRMVAGANVLTF
NA	15	NA	TRBV20-1	TRBJ2-7	TGCAGTGCTAGGAACATGGAGGACAGTTCCTACGAGCAGTACTTC	CSARNMEDSSYEQYF
NA	15	medium-sized	TRBV2	TRBJ2-1	TGTGCCAGCGGTTCCGGGACCAAGACCAACAATGAGCAGTTCTTC	CASGSGTKTNNEQFF
TRBD1	14	NA	TRBV20-1	TRBJ2-7	TGCAGTGCTAGAGACCGGACAGGGTCCCACGAGCAGTACTTC	CSARDRTGSHEQYF
NA	16	few	TRBV6-1	TRBJ2-1	TGTGCCAGCAGTGATGGTTTGGGGTTATGTGGCAATGAGCAGTTCTTC	CASSDGLGLCGNEQFF
NA	16	NA	TRBV4-1	TRBJ2-1	TGCGCCAGCAGCCCGACCGGGTATACTGGTTACAATGAGCAGTTCTTC	CASSPTGYTGYNEQFF
TRBD2	14	medium-sized	TRBV6-1	TRBJ2-7	TGTGCCAGCAGGTCCCCGGGACTAGTGGGCGAGCAGTACTTC	CASRSPGLVGEQYF
NA	16	many	TRBV9	TRBJ1-6	TGTGCCAGCAGCGTAGATCCAGGCGGGAACAATTCACCCCTCCACTTT	CASSVDPGGNNSPLHF
NA	14	NA	TRBV5-1	TRBJ1-2	TGCGCCAGCAGCTTGGGGGACTCAGCCTATGGCTACACCTTC	CASSLGDSAYGYTF
NA	16	many	TRBV24-1	TRBJ1-2	TGTGCCACCAGTGATGCTACAACCTTTGCTAACTATGGCTACACCTTC	CATSDATTFANYGYTF
TRBD1	14	many	TRBV9	TRBJ2-5	TGTGCCAGCAGCCCCCGACAGGGGGCCGAGACCCAGTACTTC	CASSPRQGAETQYF
NA	14	many	TRBV7-2	TRBJ2-3	TGTGCCAGCAGCCCTACTACTAGCACAGATACGCAGTATTTT	CASSPTTSTDTQYF
TRBD2	14	NA	TRBV19	TRBJ2-5	TGTGCCAGTAGTACTAGCGGTTGGGCAGAGACCCAGTACTTC	CASSTSGWAETQYF
NA	12	NA	TRBV20-1	TRBJ2-5	TGCAGTGTGAGTAGCGGACAAGAGACCCAGTACTTC	CSVSSGQETQYF
TRBD2	14	NA	TRBV20-1	TRBJ2-7	TGCAGTACAACCGGGACTACTCCGGCCTACGAGCAGTACTTC	CSTTGTTPAYEQYF
NA	15	NA	TRBV12-3/TRBV12-4	TRBJ2-1	TGTGCCAGCAGTTTATATGGGGTTTTCTACAATGAGCAGTTCTTC	CASSLYGVFYNEQFF
TRBD1	14	NA	TRBV11-3	TRBJ2-7	TGTGCCAGCAGCTCTTCGGGACAGGGTAACGAGCAGTACTTC	CASSSSGQGNEQYF
NA	17	NA	TRBV20-1	TRBJ2-2	TGCAGTGCCTGGGGGTCAGGCGGTGCAGGGAGCACCGGGGAGCTGTTTTTT	CSAWGSGGAGSTGELFF
NA	13	NA	TRBV6-6	TRBJ2-7	TGTGCCAGCAGTTATGCAGAATCCTACGAGCAGTACTTC	CASSYAESYEQYF
TRBD1	17	NA	TRBV7-6	TRBJ2-1	TGTGCCAGCAGCTCCCTTTCCGGGACAGGTGGTCGTAATGAGCAGTTCTTC	CASSSLSGTGGRNEQFF